This is a list of T cell receptor beta chains from one sample in a study of CD8+CD57+ T cells in acquired aplastic anemia. TCRdb analysed the reads with MiXCR anew, one entry per CDR3 protein. The table records 160,000 or so distinct CDR3 sequences, 40% to 50% of them present only once. The specimen was sorted CD4+, CD8+, or CD8+CD57+ T cells (not recorded which) from PBMCs. The source is a human donor with aplastic anemia. The CDR3 runs from the conserved cysteine through the conserved F or W. Fields, in order: J gene, V gene, clone size, D gene, CDR3 protein, CDR3 DNA. The D gene is left open where the match is weak. For some rows the clone size is stated as once, few or many, or as a class when expanded; others skip it.

TRBJ2-6,TRBV4-1,many,.,CASSQVGGRMRSGANVLTF,TGCGCCAGCAGCCAAGTGGGGGGGCGCATGCGCTCTGGGGCCAACGTCCTGACTTTC
TRBJ1-5,TRBV11-1,.,.,CASSYSGYAGNQPQHF,TGTGCCAGCAGTTATAGTGGGTATGCGGGCAATCAGCCCCAGCATTTT
TRBJ2-3,TRBV19,.,TRBD2,CASSIGTSGSTDTQYF,TGTGCCAGTAGTATAGGGACTAGCGGGAGCACAGATACGCAGTATTTT
TRBJ2-1,TRBV11-2,.,TRBD1,CASSLVGPGGENEQFF,TGTGCCAGCAGCTTAGTGGGTCCAGGGGGAGAAAATGAGCAGTTCTTC
TRBJ1-4,TRBV29-1,.,.,CSVEEWGGDEKLFF,TGCAGCGTTGAAGAGTGGGGTGGTGATGAAAAACTGTTTTTT
TRBJ2-1,TRBV5-1,many,TRBD1,CASSLQGEFYNEQFF,TGCGCCAGCAGCTTGCAGGGGGAGTTCTACAATGAGCAGTTCTTC
TRBJ2-2,TRBV5-1,many,TRBD1,CASSTQGADTGELFF,TGCGCCAGCAGCACCCAGGGGGCAGACACCGGGGAGCTGTTTTTT
TRBJ1-2,TRBV29-1,.,.,CSVLPPAGDPNYGYTF,TGCAGCGTTCTTCCCCCCGCCGGCGACCCAAACTATGGCTACACCTTC
TRBJ2-5,TRBV6-5,.,.,CASSYSGDRETQYF,TGTGCCAGCAGTTACTCGGGCGACCGAGAGACCCAGTACTTC
TRBJ2-2,TRBV27,.,TRBD2,CASSLKPSGANTGELFF,TGTGCCAGCAGTTTAAAACCTAGCGGGGCGAACACCGGGGAGCTGTTTTTT
TRBJ2-7,TRBV6-1,many,.,CASSEGVEQYF,TGTGCCAGCAGTGAGGGGGTCGAGCAGTACTTC
TRBJ1-5,TRBV2,many,.,CASSDGLDQPQHF,TGTGCCAGCAGTGACGGGCTAGATCAGCCCCAGCATTTT
TRBJ2-7,TRBV11-2,.,.,CASSHGLGGPSYEQYF,TGTGCCAGCAGCCATGGGCTCGGGGGCCCATCCTACGAGCAGTACTTC
TRBJ2-7,TRBV29-1,many,.,CSVQRGDHEQYF,TGCAGCGTTCAAAGAGGGGACCACGAGCAGTACTTC
TRBJ2-7,TRBV7-2,few,.,CASSRDFTYEQYF,TGTGCCAGCAGCCGGGACTTCACCTACGAGCAGTACTTC
TRBJ2-1,TRBV24-1,once,.,CATSAVGGGNEQFF,TGTGCCACCAGTGCGGTAGGGGGAGGCAATGAGCAGTTCTTC
TRBJ1-2,TRBV20-1,many,TRBD1,CSATTGRNYGYTF,TGCAGTGCTACGACAGGGAGGAACTATGGCTACACCTTC
TRBJ2-5,TRBV20-1,.,TRBD1,CSARGQAGFGTQYF,TGCAGTGCCCGGGGACAGGCTGGATTCGGGACCCAGTACTTC
TRBJ1-1,TRBV19,.,.,CASTPGVVPSEAFF,TGTGCCAGTACGCCGGGGGTCGTTCCCTCTGAAGCTTTCTTT
TRBJ2-1,TRBV19,.,TRBD2,CASIQELAGGNNEQFF,TGTGCCAGCATCCAAGAGTTAGCGGGAGGAAACAATGAGCAGTTCTTC
TRBJ1-1,TRBV27,.,.,CASSLERQSEAFF,TGTGCCAGCAGTTTAGAAAGGCAGTCTGAAGCTTTCTTT
TRBJ2-1,TRBV30,.,TRBD2,CAWSNAGVNEQLF,TGTGCCTGGAGTAACGCGGGAGTCAATGAGCAGCTCTTC
TRBJ2-7,TRBV7-2,many,.,CASNDPGASYEQYF,TGTGCCAGCAACGATCCGGGGGCATCCTACGAGCAGTACTTC
TRBJ2-7,TRBV7-2,.,TRBD1,CASSSEGQGSEQYF,TGTGCCAGCAGCTCAGAGGGACAGGGGTCAGAGCAGTACTTC
TRBJ1-6,TRBV5-6,.,.,CASSLTGSPLHF,TGTGCCAGCAGCTTGACCGGATCACCCCTCCACTTT
TRBJ2-7,TRBV6-5,many,TRBD2,CASSSWTSGTYEQYF,TGTGCCAGCAGTTCCTGGACTAGCGGGACCTACGAGCAGTACTTC
TRBJ2-1,TRBV28,few,TRBD2,CASTEGLFNEQFF,TGTGCCAGCACGGAGGGACTATTCAATGAGCAGTTCTTC
TRBJ1-2,TRBV24-1,few,.,CATSDLAGVGYTF,TGTGCCACCAGTGATTTGGCAGGGGTCGGCTACACCTTC
TRBJ2-7,TRBV12-3/TRBV12-4,.,TRBD2,CASREGLARSYEQYF,TGTGCCAGCAGAGAAGGACTAGCCCGCTCCTACGAGCAGTACTTC
TRBJ1-1,TRBV20-1,.,.,CSVKITQVGGTEAFF,TGCAGTGTTAAGATCACACAGGTTGGGGGCACTGAAGCTTTCTTT
TRBJ1-5,TRBV20-1,.,TRBD1,CSADRGGTGGPF,TGCAGTGCCGACCGGGGCGGGACAGGGGGACCGTTT
TRBJ2-1,TRBV19,many,TRBD2,CASSIDLAGTSGRARSQFF,TGTGCCAGTAGTATAGATCTTGCTGGGACTAGCGGGAGGGCCAGATCGCAGTTCTTC
TRBJ1-2,TRBV7-2,.,.,CASRGTGIHGYTF,TGTGCCAGCAGGGGTACCGGGATCCATGGCTACACCTTC
TRBJ2-1,TRBV7-6,few,.,CASSFQGYEQFF,TGTGCCAGCAGCTTTCAGGGTTATGAGCAGTTCTTC
TRBJ2-3,TRBV19,.,TRBD2,CASSIVGTSATDTQYF,TGTGCCAGTAGTATCGTCGGGACTAGCGCCACAGATACGCAGTATTTT
TRBJ2-1,TRBV19,many,.,CASSIVGGQDYNEQFF,TGTGCCAGTAGTATAGTGGGGGGACAAGACTACAATGAGCAGTTCTTC
TRBJ2-1,TRBV12-3/TRBV12-4,many,TRBD1,CASSLTGYDEQFF,TGTGCCAGCAGTTTGACAGGGTATGATGAGCAGTTCTTC
TRBJ1-1,TRBV6-4,once,TRBD1,CATRQGHTEAFF,TGTGCCACACGACAGGGGCACACTGAAGCTTTCTTT
TRBJ2-3,TRBV12-3/TRBV12-4,.,.,CSSATQFSTDTQYF,TGTTCCAGCGCTACGCAATTTAGCACAGATACACAGTATTTT
TRBJ2-5,TRBV20-1,many,.,CSAREGGETQYF,TGCAGTGCTAGAGAGGGCGGAGAGACCCAGTACTTC